This T cell receptor beta chain is drawn from a study of lymphopenia after photon versus proton radiotherapy (dated by TCRdb to about 2019). With respect to the entire study: Photon and proton radiation therapy were compared by the study for their immunological effects in patients with gastrointestinal tumors who developed high-grade lymphopenia. The 20 patients in the cohort had gastrointestinal tumors, were treated with either photon or proton therapy, and subsequently developed lymphopenia. The goal of the study was to describe how the two radiation modalities differ in their effects on the immune system.

Ends trimmed: V by 0 bases, J by 11 bases; bases unmatched to a gene: 7. From cysteine to phenylalanine, the CDR3 is 13 amino acids long. Left in the record is the CDR3 DNA by itself, 39 bases read in frame from the first base. The germline V gene yields SQVTM for CDR1 and ANQGSEA for CDR2. Study-wide conclusions, independent of this receptor: The survival association was assessed only in patients who died, and better survival with proton therapy was presented by the authors as a possibility rather than a demonstrated result. Across the cohort, an inverse correlation was found between a larger post-nadir drop in TCR diversity and overall survival time among patients who died. Proton-treated patients stayed relatively stable during treatment, while photon-treated patients lost naive T cells and TCR diversity and gained effector/memory populations. After the lymphocyte count nadir, repertoires from photon-treated patients showed oligoclonal expansion, particularly of CD8+ Temra cells, and this expansion drove the decline in diversity.

This clone has more than one count but fewer than ten. The antigen this receptor binds is unknown. Base qualities are not recorded, but no much larger clone differs from it by a single base. The protocol used for the library was the immunoSEQ multiplex PCR assay. T cell repertoires were profiled by deep sequencing of rearranged TCR beta loci, alongside multiparametric flow cytometry. TCRdb re-hosts the immuneACCESS table, in-frame sequences only. Its copies lack some clones; in the studies checked, an unresolved V gene accounts for under half of them, and the cause for the rest is not known. Within this sample are roughly 38,000 clones, with more than 85% of them counted one time only. Clones ranked in the top ten supply nearly 15% of the sample.

Sequencing used peripheral blood, obtained from a patient treated with photon-based radiotherapy. The rearrangement combines TRBV29-1 with TRBJ1-1; TRBD1 matches 9 bases in the middle. The clonotype was recovered from a man in his sixties with cholangiocarcinoma. The CDR3 amino acid sequence is: CSVEDLWDRVAFF. The bases read TGCAGCGTTGAAGATCTATGGGACAGGGTGGCTTTCTTT.